This T cell receptor (beta chain) is from a study of Ad26.COV2.S vaccination and SARS-CoV-2 variants (TCRdb year 2021). Turning to the overall study: Sequencing of the TCRbeta repertoire served to evaluate the specificity and breadth of SARS-CoV-2-reactive T cell receptors following Ad26.COV2.S vaccination. The TCR-sequenced set comprised about 32 samples: about 19 Ad26.COV2.S vaccine recipients, 5 placebo recipients and 8 SARS-CoV-2 convalescent individuals.

The immunoSEQ Assay was the method used to sequence TCRbeta CDR3 regions. After extraction, genomic DNA underwent amplification by bias-controlled multiplex PCR, followed by high-throughput sequencing. The published analysis was carried out like this. To quantify the absolute abundance of every unique TCRbeta CDR3 region, sequences were collapsed and filtered. T cell fraction was estimated by normalizing TCRbeta template counts to usable DNA, with usable DNA measured through amplification of reference genes found in all nucleated cells. Repertoire TCRs were annotated as SARS-CoV-2-specific by exact matching of V gene, CDR3 amino acid sequence and J gene to a known reactive TCR set. The reference SARS-CoV-2 TCR set was derived from MIRA and filtered for enrichment in COVID-19-positive ImmuneCODE repertoires, a step that removed public or cross-reactive TCRs. Based on the MIRA antigens, annotated TCRs were further analysed at the level of specific ORF or position within ORF. Depth was the summed frequency of annotated unique rearrangements, while breadth was defined as annotated unique rearrangements over total unique productive rearrangements. TCR breadth was compared between groups using two-sided Wilcoxon rank-sum tests. TCRdb mirrors the immuneACCESS table, restricted to in-frame sequences. Some clones are absent from its copies; in checked studies, under half trace to an unresolved V gene, and the reason for the others is unknown. Clone size and V and J calls were adopted from that table, with D and trimming inferred from the DNA. Across this sample there are about 180,000 clones, with 87% seen only once. The ten largest make up 5% to 7% of the sample.

The full study reports these points: It was noted by the authors that total T cell responses may have been underestimated by the TCR breadth and depth analyses. Vaccine and placebo recipients had similar non-spike TCR breadth, a finding consistent with the vaccine containing only spike. Substantial breadth of spike-specific CD8+ and CD4+ T cell responses was reported after vaccination. Compared with placebo recipients, Ad26.COV2.S recipients showed higher spike-specific TCR breadth (P = 0.0014).

Comment on this clone: Its antigen specificity is not known. Within one base of it there is no much larger clone, and no base qualities were kept.

CDR1 and CDR2, per the germline V gene, are SGHRS and YFSETQ. The CDR3 measures 16 amino acids from cysteine to phenylalanine. Of all the DNA, just the CDR3 is kept, 48 bases in frame from base 1. V loses 9 bases of germline sequence and J loses 2 bases, and the interval between the two ends is 22 bases. Interpreted using the paper, the time point label stands for: individuals recovered from natural SARS-CoV-2 infection. The chain links TRBV5-1 with TRBJ2-3; no confident D gene assignment can be made. The TCR originated in a human donor who had recovered from COVID-19. This specimen was peripheral blood, taken after recovery from COVID-19. DNA sequence: TGCGCCATTCGGCCTACGCGTGCGGAAGACACAGATACGCAGTATTTT. Its translation is CAIRPTRAEDTDTQYF. This CDR3, with the reference TRBV5-1 and TRBJ2-3 proteins standing in past its ends, gives the full variable domain KAGVTQTPRYLIKTRGQQVTLSCSPISGHRSVSWYQQTPGQGLQFLFEYFSETQRNKGNFPGRFSGRQFSNSRSEMNVSTLELGDSALYLCAIRPTRAEDTDTQYFGPGTRLTVL.